This T cell receptor (beta chain) was captured by sequencing in a study of blood T cell repertoires in COVID-19 (TCRdb year 2020). General notes on the study: For ImmuneRACE Cohort 3, a participant was defined as recovered based on two consecutive negative NP/OP PCR tests, clearance by a healthcare professional, or resolution of symptoms. The dataset comprised deeply sampled blood TCRbeta repertoires from subjects exposed to, actively infected with, or recovered from COVID-19. The samples were drawn from the first 160 participants of the ongoing ImmuneRACE study and from over 950 subjects provided by 6 global collaborators. A de-identified subject ID, COVID-19 status, age in years and sex were almost always included in the sample metadata. The repertoires were released in a freely available public database intended as a resource for research on the immune response to SARS-CoV-2. The material from the prospective study consisted of cDNA or gDNA derived from T cells, B-cell-depleted T cells, or PBMCs. Where HLA class I and class II types were available, the types were taken from metadata supplied by the sample provider, not from assay-based typing. Collaborator samples came from the United States, Italy and Spain and covered acute and convalescent phases of COVID-19.

Remarks on this clone: Its recognized antigen is unknown. Per-base quality was not reported, and no clone a single base away is much larger than it.

TCRbeta CDR3 regions were amplified from genomic DNA by means of the immunoSEQ Assay, a bias-controlled multiplex PCR. Per the source publication's procedure: The number of nucleated cells in each sample was estimated by amplification of reference gene primers within the assay. To quantify the absolute abundance of each unique TCRbeta CDR3 rearrangement, sequence reads were collapsed and filtered. Productive Simpson clonality was computed per sample as the square root of Simpson's diversity index over productive rearrangements. TCRdb stores this immuneACCESS table with in-frame sequences only. Part of the clones is absent; in the studies checked, under half of the shortfall reflects unresolved V genes, and no reason is known for the rest. D and trimming come from the DNA, and the V and J calls and clone size come from that table. This sample lists some 220,000 clones; roughly 90% were detected once. Approximately 2.8% of the sample is held by the ten biggest clonotypes.

The germline V gene (reference sequence) sets CDR1 to LNHDA and CDR2 to SQIVND. Trimming leaves V shorter by 7 bases and J shorter by 3 bases, with the junction holding 7 bases beyond the gene matches. Its CDR3 holds 14 amino acids, cysteine through phenylalanine. The DNA shown is the 42-base CDR3, in frame from base 1. Points the paper makes about the study in general: Clinical and demographic metadata were provided uncurated, with the amount varying by source and participant.

Participants in the prospective study were enrolled through a virtual design, were aged roughly 18 to 100 years, and lived in some 24 United States geographic areas. In the prospective study, participants were assigned to cohorts based on the clinical history participants reported in a screening survey and a study questionnaire. In the prospective study, mobile phlebotomists collected whole blood, serum and a nasopharyngeal or oropharyngeal swab from each participant. Additional blood draws and questionnaires over a roughly two-month period could optionally be provided by prospective study participants. Before DNA extraction, prospective study blood samples were shipped either frozen or at room temperature.

Source material: PBMCs or T cells enriched from blood (not recorded which). The rearrangement combines TRBV19 with TRBJ1-2, with 8 bases matching TRBD1. This TCR was sampled from a woman aged 45-60 years in a cohort exposed to, infected with or recovered from COVID-19 (not recorded which). The DNA is as follows: TGTGCCAGTACCGCGGACAGGGTCCACTATGGCTACACCTTC. This is translated as CASTADRVHYGYTF.